This T cell receptor (beta chain) was captured in a study of neurological immune-mediated disorders. This clonotype has ten or more counts. Time point described: longitudinal time-point 3. The team produced cDNA through 5'RACE using 10-nucleotide random UMIs. TCRdb passed the 5' RACE reads through MiXCR, listing each CDR3 protein once. The repertoire includes about 84,000 distinct CDR3 sequences, about 4% of them detected once, and around 5% sits in the top ten. Germline V gene lookup returns CDR1 MRHNA and CDR2 SNTAGT. The CDR3 is made up of 15 amino acids. The germline V and J ends were trimmed by 3 bases and 1 base, with 9 bases remaining between them.

The specimen was PBMCs. This sequence was found in a woman aged 55-70 years with multiple sclerosis. The chain joins TRBV6-4 to TRBJ2-2, with D perhaps matching TRBD1 or TRBD2 (5 bases each). CDR3 sequence reads: CASSEEGLNTGELFF. CDR3 nucleotides: TGTGCCAGCAGTGAAGAGGGGTTGAACACCGGGGAGCTGTTTTTT.